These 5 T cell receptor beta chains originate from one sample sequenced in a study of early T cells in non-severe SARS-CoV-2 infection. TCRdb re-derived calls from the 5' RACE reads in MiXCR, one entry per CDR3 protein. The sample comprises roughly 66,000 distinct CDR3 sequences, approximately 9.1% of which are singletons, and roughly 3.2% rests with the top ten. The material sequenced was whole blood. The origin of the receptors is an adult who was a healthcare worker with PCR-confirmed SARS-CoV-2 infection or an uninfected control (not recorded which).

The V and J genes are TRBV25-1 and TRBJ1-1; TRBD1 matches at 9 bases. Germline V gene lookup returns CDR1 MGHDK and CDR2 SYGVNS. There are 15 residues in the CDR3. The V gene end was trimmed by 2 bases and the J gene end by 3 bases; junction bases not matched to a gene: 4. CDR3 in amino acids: CASSEPGQGDTEAFF. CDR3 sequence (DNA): TGTGCCAGCAGTGAACCGGGACAGGGTGACACTGAAGCTTTCTTT.

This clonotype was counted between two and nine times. This CDR3 reads CASSSGTSGTHEQYF. The CDR3 DNA follows: TGTGCCAGCAGCTCCGGGACTAGCGGGACCCACGAGCAGTACTTC. The chain employs TRBV7-8 and TRBJ2-7; 13 nucleotides agree with TRBD2. Unmatched junction bases numbered 5, after V lost 4 bases and J lost 5 bases. This CDR3 contains 15 residues. In germline, CDR1 is SGHVS, CDR2 FQNEAQ.

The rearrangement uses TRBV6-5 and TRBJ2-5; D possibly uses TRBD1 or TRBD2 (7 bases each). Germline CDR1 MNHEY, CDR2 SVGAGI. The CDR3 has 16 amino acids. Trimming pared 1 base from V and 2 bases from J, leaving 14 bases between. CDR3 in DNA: TGTGCCAGCAGTTACTGGACTAGGGGGCTGCAAGAGACCCAGTACTTC. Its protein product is CASSYWTRGLQETQYF.

CDR3 region: CASRVGLAGGSSYNEQFF. CDR3 sequence (DNA): TGTGCCAGTCGCGTCGGACTAGCGGGAGGATCCTCCTACAATGAGCAGTTCTTC. This sequence joins TRBV19 and TRBJ2-1, with TRBD2 identical over 14 bases. The CDR3 runs to 18 residues. The J segment lost 0 bases and the V segment lost 8 bases, leaving 9 bases of the junction unmatched. Germline assignment: CDR1 LNHDA and CDR2 SQIVND (reference sequence). The whole variable domain, filled in from reference TRBV19 and TRBJ2-1, reads DGGITQSPKYLFRKEGQNVTLSCEQNLNHDAMYWYRQDPGQGLRLIYYSQIVNDFQKGDIAEGYSVSREKKESFPLTVTSAQKNPTAFYLCASRVGLAGGSSYNEQFFGPGTRLTVL.

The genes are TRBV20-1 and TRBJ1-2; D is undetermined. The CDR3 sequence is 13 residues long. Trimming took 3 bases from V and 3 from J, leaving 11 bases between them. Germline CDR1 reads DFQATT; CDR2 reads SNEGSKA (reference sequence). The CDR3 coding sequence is TGCAGTGCTAGTCCTCAGGCTCACTATGGCTACACCTTC. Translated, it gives CSASPQAHYGYTF.